These T cell receptor beta chains were read from a single sample in a study of blood T cell repertoires in COVID-19. Only in-frame clones appear in the TCRdb table, and some are missing; sequencing was by immunoSEQ multiplex PCR. Of approximately 270,000 clones listed, just over 85% are singletons. The sequenced sample was PBMCs or T cells enriched from blood (not recorded which). The receptors were sampled from a middle-aged man who had recovered from COVID-19. CDR3s include the opening cysteine and the closing phenylalanine or tryptophan. A D gene is named only where the DNA matches it firmly. For some rows the clone size is stated as once, few or many, or as a class when expanded; others skip it.

J gene	clone size	V gene	D gene	CDR3 DNA	CDR3 protein
TRBJ2-7	few	TRBV27	-	TGTGCCAGCAGTTTAATAGAGGGAAAGCAGTACTTC	CASSLIEGKQYF
TRBJ1-3	-	TRBV30	TRBD1	TGTGCCTGGAGTACAGGGGTTTTTAACACCATATATTTT	CAWSTGVFNTIYF
TRBJ2-5	-	TRBV5-1	-	TGCGCCAGCAGCTTAGGCCTCGGAGGGGAGACCCAGTACTTC	CASSLGLGGETQYF
TRBJ1-2	-	TRBV5-6	-	TGTGCCAGCAGCTTGGCTGACTATGGCTACACCTTC	CASSLADYGYTF
TRBJ1-5	-	TRBV12-3/TRBV12-4	-	TGTGCCAGCAGACCAGGAAAGCAGCCCCAGCATTTT	CASRPGKQPQHF
TRBJ2-1	-	TRBV27	TRBD2	TGTGCCAGCGGATCTTCTAGCGGGAGTGAAACTGAGCAGTTCTTC	CASGSSSGSETEQFF
TRBJ1-5	-	TRBV7-3	-	TGTGCCAGCAGCGTTGACGGGGATCAGCCCCAGCATTTT	CASSVDGDQPQHF
TRBJ2-1	-	TRBV4-1	TRBD2	TGCGCCAGCAGCCAGATGAGCGGGGGGGCCAAGTACAATGAGCAGTTCTTC	CASSQMSGGAKYNEQFF
TRBJ2-3	-	TRBV19	TRBD2	TGTGCCAGTAGTATTCGCGGGAGGGCCGTCTTCACAGATACGCAGTATTTT	CASSIRGRAVFTDTQYF
TRBJ1-2	-	TRBV5-8	-	TGTGCCAGCAGCTTGGACCCAGGGTGGTACAACTATGGCTACACCTTC	CASSLDPGWYNYGYTF
TRBJ2-5	-	TRBV18	-	TGTGCCAGCTCACGCGGACAGCTTGGGACCCAGTACTTC	CASSRGQLGTQYF
TRBJ2-7	-	TRBV9	-	TGTGCCAGCAGCGTAGGCTCTGGGGGCCTTGGCGAGCAGTACTTC	CASSVGSGGLGEQYF
TRBJ2-3	-	TRBV27	TRBD2	TGTGCCAGCAGTGAGACTAGCGGGGGGCCTTTCACAGATACGCAGTATTTT	CASSETSGGPFTDTQYF
TRBJ2-1	-	TRBV7-2	TRBD2	TGTGCCAGCAGCCCGGGACTAGTTTACAATGAGCAGTTCTTC	CASSPGLVYNEQFF
TRBJ1-5	-	TRBV5-5	-	TGTGCCAGCTCGTGGACAGTTTCCACTTTTAGCAATCAGCCCCAGCATTTT	CASSWTVSTFSNQPQHF